The source of this T cell receptor beta chain is a study of cytomegalovirus exposure and HLA in healthy donors. This CDR3 region has 14 residues. V was clipped by 4 bases and J by 6 bases; unmatched bases: 9. Germline V gene sequence: CDR1 SGHDT, CDR2 YYEEEE. A note on this clone: Its matching antigen is unknown.

The study drew the donors from its approximately 120-subject validation cohort, separate from the approximately 700-subject first cohort. Only in-frame clones appear in the TCRdb table, and some are missing; sequencing was by immunoSEQ multiplex PCR. Of some 350,000 clones listed, about 90% are singletons. Whole-study results and caveats: The CMV antigen specificity of a few CMV-associated chains was confirmed through in vitro analysis. Cytomegalovirus association was assigned to more than 150 TCR beta chains. TCR clusters originating in the first cohort tended to co-occur in the 100 to 150 validation repertoires, according to a later analysis.

The chain has TRBV5-6 and TRBJ2-7; 8 nucleotides match TRBD2. The receptor was isolated from a woman between 25 and 40 years old in good health and CMV-seropositive. The specimen sequenced was PBMCs. CDR3 coding DNA: TGTGCCAGCAGCCGAACCGGGACTAGTTTCGAGCAGTACTTC. This encodes CASSRTGTSFEQYF.